This T cell receptor (beta chain) comes out of a study of T cells in Graves' hyperthyroidism and ophthalmopathy. The CDR3 totals 15 residues. After removal of 5 bases from V and 4 bases from J, the junction contained 5 bases not matched to a gene. Germline V gene sequence: CDR1 MNHEY, CDR2 SVGEGT. Authors of the study amplified TCR beta CDR3 regions from RNA transcripts. During a first-round RT-PCR of the TCR CDR3, the HTBI primer set was used. TCRdb recomputed calls from the multiplex PCR reads with MiXCR, one row per CDR3 protein. The table lists about 530,000 distinct CDR3 sequences, under 20% of them singletons. PBMCs were sourced from roughly 9.1 ml fresh peripheral blood.

Material: blood. The sequence was collected from a young woman with Graves' ophthalmopathy. The chain recombines TRBV6-2 or TRBV6-3 with TRBJ2-1, with 10 bases that match TRBD2. The CDR3 coding sequence is TGTGCCAGCAGTGGACTAGCGGATATTTACAATGAGCAGTTCTTC. It encodes CASSGLADIYNEQFF.